This TCR beta chain is drawn from a study of T-cell reconstitution after alpha-beta-depleted transplantation in children. Unique molecular identifiers tagged the TCRbeta library. MiXCR, applied by TCRdb to the PCR reads, yields one record per CDR3 protein. The sample carries approximately 350,000 distinct CDR3 sequences, about a tenth recorded once. This clonotype occurred a few times. The source material was PBMCs from the stem cell graft donor, sampled from the stem cell graft. This clonotype was sampled from a human donor who donated a stem cell graft to a child with acute lymphoblastic leukemia.

The CDR3 loop is CASSHQIDRGQEKLFF. Here the CDR3 DNA reads TGTGCCAGCAGCCACCAGATCGACAGGGGCCAGGAAAAACTGTTTTTT. V is TRBV4-2 and J is TRBJ1-4, with 8 bases matching TRBD1. CDR1 is LGHNA and CDR2 is YNFKEQ in the germline V gene. After removal of 3 bases from V and 8 bases from J, the junction contained 11 bases not matched to a gene. There are 16 residues in the CDR3.